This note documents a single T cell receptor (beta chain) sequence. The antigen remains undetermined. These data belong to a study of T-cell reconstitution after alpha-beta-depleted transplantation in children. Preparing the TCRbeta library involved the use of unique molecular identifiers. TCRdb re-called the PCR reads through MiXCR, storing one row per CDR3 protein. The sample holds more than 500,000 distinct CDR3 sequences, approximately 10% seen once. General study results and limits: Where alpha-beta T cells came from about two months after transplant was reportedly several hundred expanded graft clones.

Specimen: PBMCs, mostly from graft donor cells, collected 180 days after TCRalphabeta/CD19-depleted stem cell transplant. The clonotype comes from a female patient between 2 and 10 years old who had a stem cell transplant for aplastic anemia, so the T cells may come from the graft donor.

The CDR3 DNA is TGTGCCAGCAGTGCGCCGCCCGGGGAGCAGTACTTC. It specifies CASSAPPGEQYF. The chain uses TRBV27 and TRBJ2-7; D not certain. The germline V and J ends were trimmed by 5 bases and 7 bases, with 12 bases remaining between them. Germline V gives CDR1 MNHEY, CDR2 SMNVEV (reference sequence). This CDR3 is 12 amino acids long.